The clone carrying this T cell receptor beta chain was seen a handful of times. The data are from a study of beta chain features in type 1 diabetes. As every portion of the isolated RNA was reverse transcribed, the sequencing read expressed TCRB transcripts. Assay: immunoSEQ multiplex PCR; the TCRdb copy retains only in-frame clones and omits some. The sample records over 700,000 clones, 15% to 20% being singletons. A CD45RO/CCR7/CD25/CD127/CD95/CD27 panel sorted naive, central memory, regulatory and stem cell-like memory CD4+ cells. Sorting gave populations that all exceeded 98% purity. This CDR3 region has 10 residues. Trimming took 2 bases from V and 6 from J, leaving 5 bases between them. Germline-derived CDR1 and CDR2 are SQVTM and ANQGSEA.

Sequencing used naive CD4+ T cells from blood. This TCR was recovered from a woman aged 18-35 years in good health. The J gene is TRBJ2-7, the V gene TRBV29-1; D is possibly TRBD1 (5 bases). CDR3 nucleotides: TGCAGCGTTGAAACAGGCGAGCAGTACTTC. This translates into CSVETGEQYF.